Included here is one TCR beta chain sequence, with context. As yet, its antigen is unknown. The sample is drawn from a study of shared clonotypes between healthy human individuals. At the level of the study: Three plates were used per donor for CD4 naive, three for CD4 memory, two for CD8 naive and one for CD8 memory.

Study-level findings and limits: Measured sharing among donors was expected to vary with sequencing depth.

Some clones are missing from TCRdb's copy, which holds only in-frame ones; the method was immunoSEQ multiplex PCR. The table includes some 550,000 clones, approximately 97% detected once. CDR3 size: 15 residues. Between the trimmed V and J ends, which lost 5 bases and 1 base, there was a span of 12 bases. The germline gives CDR1 SGHVS, CDR2 FQNEAQ. This TCR was recovered from a woman in her 30s in good health. The chain combines TRBV7-8 with TRBJ2-4; possibly TRBD1 or TRBD2 for D (6 bases each). The sequencing sample was made of naive CD4+ T cells sorted from blood. Regarding subset: CD45RA+ positively selected. CDR3 nucleotide sequence: TGTGCCAGCAGCGGAGGGGGGCGGGCCAAAAACATTCAGTACTTC. Translating it yields CASSGGGRAKNIQYF.